This T cell receptor beta chain was profiled in a study of breast tumors, draining lymph nodes, adjacent tissues. This CDR3 region has 12 residues. V gave up 5 bases and J gave up 8 bases, with 11 bases separating them. Germline V CDR1 and CDR2: SEHNR, FQNEAQ (reference sequence). MiXCR, run by TCRdb on the multiplex PCR reads, gives a single entry per CDR3 protein. The sample has over 100,000 distinct CDR3 sequences; around 20% are singletons. Samples came from axillary lymph nodes draining the breast cancer. Turning to this clonotype: Since the CDR3 does not end with the conserved phenylalanine or tryptophan, this likely comes from a read error.

Sample: axillary lymph node tissue. The chain carries TRBV7-9 and TRBJ2-3, with no clear D. The TCR originated in a female donor with breast cancer. Some clones in this sample may be carry-over from other donors' samples. DNA of the CDR3: TGTGCCAGCAGCCTCATTGCTGGTACGCAGTATCTT. This codes for CASSLIAGTQYL.